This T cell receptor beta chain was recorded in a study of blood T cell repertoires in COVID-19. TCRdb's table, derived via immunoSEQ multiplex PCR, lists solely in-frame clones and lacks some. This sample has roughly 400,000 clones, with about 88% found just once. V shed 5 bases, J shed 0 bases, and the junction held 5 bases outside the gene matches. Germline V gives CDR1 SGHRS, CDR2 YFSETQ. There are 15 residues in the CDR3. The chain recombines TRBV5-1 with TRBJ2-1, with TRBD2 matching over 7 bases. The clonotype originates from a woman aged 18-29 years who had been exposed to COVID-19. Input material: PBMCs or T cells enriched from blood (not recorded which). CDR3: CASRLAVHSYNEQFF. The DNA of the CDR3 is TGCGCCAGCAGGCTAGCGGTCCACTCCTACAATGAGCAGTTCTTC.